This T cell receptor beta chain was profiled in a study of blood T cells in healthy people across ages. Findings and caveats of the study: Investigators viewed diversity estimates from one million T cells as underestimates, the study reported.

Together with a sample-barcoded 5' primer, a J-beta primer mix was included in a second PCR lasting about 7 to 11 cycles. MiXCR was run by TCRdb on the 5' RACE reads, yielding one entry per CDR3 protein. The sample lists 1.5 million to 2 million distinct CDR3 sequences, approximately 50% occurring once. This clonotype was counted only a few times. Its antigen is not identified. Sample: blood. This clonotype originated in a woman between 35 and 50 years old in good health.

The CDR3 DNA follows: TGTGCCAGCACCGTGGGAGGCTGGGAGACCCAGTACTTC. Translation: CASTVGGWETQYF. V usage is TRBV6-2 or TRBV6-3 and J usage is TRBJ2-5, with D maybe TRBD2 (6 bases). The CDR3 consists of 13 residues. CDR1 MNHEY and CDR2 SVGEGT come from the germline V gene. V was clipped by 7 bases and J by 5 bases, with 14 bases between them.